The TCR beta chain under discussion was sequenced for a study of early T cells in non-severe SARS-CoV-2 infection. For the study at large: Whole-blood bulk RNA, unsorted, was sequenced, and chains were unpaired.

The CDR3 runs to 16 residues. Trimming pared 5 bases from V and 0 bases from J, leaving 11 bases between. CDR1 is SNHLY and CDR2 is FYNNEI in the germline V gene. Individually, cDNA molecules had unique molecular identifiers attached to them. From the 5' RACE reads, TCRdb called clonotypes with MiXCR, one entry per CDR3 protein. The table shows 80,000 or so distinct CDR3 sequences, with less than 20% occurring only once. There are a few counts of this clonotype. Its antigen is unknown. The study's findings and limits: Using VDJdb, the matching emphasized anti-spike CD8 responses while missing private and CD4 specificities.

Source material: whole blood. This sequence originates from an adult who was a healthcare worker with PCR-confirmed SARS-CoV-2 infection or an uninfected control (not recorded which). The chain employs TRBV2 and TRBJ2-6; D is perhaps TRBD2 (5 bases). The CDR3 sequence: CASSLYGVSGANVLTF. The DNA for the CDR3 is TGTGCCAGCAGTCTTTACGGGGTCTCTGGGGCCAACGTCCTGACTTTC.